This is a list of T cell receptor beta chains from one sample in a study of blood T cell repertoires in COVID-19. The data were produced by immunoSEQ multiplex PCR, yet TCRdb's version contains in-frame clones alone and is incomplete. Among approximately 300,000 clones, approximately 90% were seen once, and the ten largest hold 2% to 2.5%. The sample consisted of peripheral blood. These TCRs come from a woman aged 45-60 years who had recovered from COVID-19. Each CDR3 is given with its conserved first and last residue. D genes are given only for firm matches. Size is stated for part of the rows, as once, few or many counts, or as a class when the clone is expanded.

TRBV4-3	NA	TRBD2	TRBJ2-7	CASSQGASGGYEQYF	TGCGCCAGCAGCCAAGGCGCTAGCGGGGGCTACGAGCAGTACTTC
TRBV5-4	NA	TRBD2	TRBJ2-1	CASSVLLAGGLGEQFF	TGTGCCAGCAGCGTTCTACTAGCGGGGGGGCTAGGTGAGCAGTTCTTC
TRBV15	few	NA	TRBJ2-7	CATSRRTGVHEQYF	TGTGCCACCAGCAGAAGGACGGGAGTCCACGAGCAGTACTTC
TRBV15	NA	NA	TRBJ1-4	CATSRDSATNEKLFF	TGTGCCACCAGCAGAGATTCCGCAACTAATGAAAAACTGTTTTTT
TRBV7-8	NA	NA	TRBJ1-3	CASSRGARGNTIYF	TGTGCCAGCAGCCGAGGGGCCAGGGGAAACACCATATATTTT
TRBV11-2	NA	NA	TRBJ1-3	CASSLVPVSGNTIYF	TGTGCCAGCAGCTTAGTCCCCGTCTCTGGAAACACCATATATTTT
TRBV28	NA	NA	TRBJ1-1	CASSLTGVNTEAFF	TGTGCCAGCAGTTTGACAGGTGTGAACACTGAAGCTTTCTTT
TRBV6-4	NA	TRBD1	TRBJ2-7	CASSPSGTGGDEQYF	TGTGCCAGCAGCCCCTCCGGGACAGGGGGCGACGAGCAGTACTTC
TRBV14	NA	TRBD2	TRBJ2-2	CASSQDQWRLAGGLPNTGELFF	TGTGCCAGCAGCCAAGATCAGTGGAGGCTAGCGGGGGGACTCCCGAACACCGGGGAGCTGTTTTTT
TRBV2	NA	TRBD1	TRBJ1-4	CASSRDRVNEKLFF	TGTGCCAGCAGTCGGGACAGGGTAAATGAAAAACTGTTTTTT
TRBV4-2	NA	TRBD1	TRBJ1-2	CASSQVGQANYGYTF	TGTGCCAGCAGCCAGGTTGGACAGGCTAACTATGGCTACACCTTC
TRBV7-9	NA	NA	TRBJ2-1	CASSLVGATYNEQFF	TGTGCCAGCAGCTTAGTGGGGGCCACCTACAATGAGCAGTTCTTC
TRBV28	once	NA	TRBJ2-1	CASSHRFNEQFF	TGTGCCAGCAGTCACAGGTTCAATGAGCAGTTCTTC
TRBV5-4	NA	NA	TRBJ2-7	CASRRDANEQYF	TGTGCCAGCAGGCGGGACGCGAACGAGCAGTACTTC